These 21 T cell receptor beta chains were all obtained from the same sample, sequenced in a study of control samples from healthy donors and cancer patients. Data came from immunoSEQ multiplex PCR; TCRdb stores just in-frame clones and leaves some out. Of 130,000 to 150,000 clones listed, 90% to 95% are singletons. Sequencing used PBMCs. The receptors derive from a man between 60 and 75 years old with colorectal cancer.

This chain uses TRBV30 with TRBJ1-5; D remains unclear. Between the trimmed V and J ends, which lost 5 bases and 6 bases, there was a span of 14 bases. The V gene's germline CDR1 is GTSNPN and CDR2 SVGIG (reference sequence). The CDR3 length is 13 residues. The CDR3 DNA sequence: TGTGCCTGGGGATGGGGAAATACTCAGCCCCAGCATTTT. Its translation is CAWGWGNTQPQHF.

The chain employs TRBV19 and TRBJ1-1; 7 bases agree with TRBD1. The CDR3 sequence is 16 residues long. Germline loops: CDR1 LNHDA, CDR2 SQIVND (reference sequence). J was trimmed by 1 base and V by 3 bases; bases with no gene match: 8. The CDR3 DNA follows: TGTGCCAGTAGTATCCGGACAGGCGGGAGGAACACTGAAGCTTTCTTT. Its translation is CASSIRTGGRNTEAFF. The full variable domain, completed using reference TRBV19 and TRBJ1-1, is DGGITQSPKYLFRKEGQNVTLSCEQNLNHDAMYWYRQDPGQGLRLIYYSQIVNDFQKGDIAEGYSVSREKKESFPLTVTSAQKNPTAFYLCASSIRTGGRNTEAFFGQGTRLTVV.

A single count supports this clone. The CDR3 here is CASSLVGGVGTDTQYF. The CDR3 coding sequence is TGTGCCAGCAGCTTGGTTGGTGGGGTTGGCACAGATACGCAGTATTTT. The rearrangement joins TRBV5-5 to TRBJ2-3; no firm D call. The CDR3 sequence is 16 residues long. V was trimmed by 0 bases and J by 1 base, leaving 12 bases between them. Germline V gene data show CDR1 as SGHKS and CDR2 as YYEKEE (reference sequence).

This chain links TRBV27 with TRBJ1-5; TRBD1 is a possible D gene (5 bases). Germline V gene data show CDR1 as MNHEY and CDR2 as SMNVEV (reference sequence). V dropped 6 bases and J dropped 4 bases, with 13 bases sitting between them. The CDR3 is made up of 14 amino acids. In DNA form, the CDR3 reads TGTGCCAGCAGGCGGACGGGGGGGAATCAGCCCCAGCATTTT. Protein: CASRRTGGNQPQHF.

The chain carries TRBV29-1 and TRBJ2-3; no clear D. Germline-derived CDR1 and CDR2 are SQVTM and ANQGSEA. CDR3 length equals 14 residues. V gave up 8 bases and J gave up 4 bases, with 19 bases separating them. CDR3 coding DNA: TGCAGCTACAGATCGGATTACAATGCAGATACGCAGTATTTT. Translation gives CSYRSDYNADTQYF.

This chain connects TRBV5-4 to TRBJ2-2; D possibly corresponds to TRBD2 (7 bases). This CDR3 is built from 18 residues. Trimming left V 4 bases short and J 7 bases short, with 26 bases between. Germline lookup yields CDR1 SGHNT and CDR2 YYREEE (reference sequence). The CDR3 loop reads CASSPNRGASVAGGELFF. DNA of the CDR3: TGTGCCAGCAGCCCCAATCGGGGGGCCTCAGTAGCGGGCGGGGAGCTGTTTTTT.

The chain combines TRBV30 with TRBJ2-1, with TRBD2 matching over 7 bases. The CDR3 totals 12 residues. Germline CDR1 is GTSNPN and CDR2 is SVGIG (reference sequence). V was clipped by 1 base and J by 8 bases; unmatched bases: 2. The CDR3 DNA is TGTGCCTGGAGTGGACTAGCCCATGAGCAGTTCTTC. This gives the protein CAWSGLAHEQFF.

The J gene is TRBJ1-2, the V gene TRBV5-1; 9 bases line up with TRBD1. From germline, CDR1 is SGHRS and CDR2 YFSETQ. The CDR3 has 13 residues. The trim removed 4 bases at V and 4 bases at J, leaving 2 bases unmatched. The DNA of the CDR3 is TGCGCCAGCAGCACGGGACAGGGCTATGGCTACACCTTC. It codes for CASSTGQGYGYTF. The full variable domain, with the rest looked up from reference TRBV5-1 and TRBJ1-2, is KAGVTQTPRYLIKTRGQQVTLSCSPISGHRSVSWYQQTPGQGLQFLFEYFSETQRNKGNFPGRFSGRQFSNSRSEMNVSTLELGDSALYLCASSTGQGYGYTFGSGTRLTVV.

This chain joins TRBV18 and TRBJ2-7; the D gene is possibly TRBD2 (6 bases). Germline V gene lookup returns CDR1 KGHSH and CDR2 LQKENI. CDR3 length equals 14 residues. V lost 0 bases, J lost 3 bases, and 9 bases lay in between. The CDR3 DNA reads TGTGCCAGCTCACCACCGGGACTGGGCTACGAGCAGTACTTC. Translating gives CASSPPGLGYEQYF.

The gene calls are TRBV4-2 and TRBJ2-3; no reliable D call. The CDR3 runs to 13 residues. Germline values: CDR1 LGHNA, CDR2 YNFKEQ. Trimming removed 0 bases from V and 8 bases from J, with 9 bases in between. The CDR3, as DNA: TGTGCCAGCAGCCAAGATAAACGAAGTACGCAGTATTTT. Protein product: CASSQDKRSTQYF.

This clone was counted a few times. This chain connects TRBV7-9 to TRBJ2-7; D gene unclear. The V and J ends lost 5 bases and 7 bases respectively, with 15 bases between them. The CDR3 is made up of 13 amino acids. Germline V gene data show CDR1 as SEHNR and CDR2 as FQNEAQ (reference sequence). DNA of the CDR3: TGTGCCAGCAGCCCCTCCGCGCTGAGGGAGCAGTACTTC. Amino acids: CASSPSALREQYF. Full variable domain (remainder filled in from reference TRBV7-9 and TRBJ2-7): DTGVSQNPRHKITKRGQNVTFRCDPISEHNRLYWYRQTLGQGPEFLTYFQNEAQLEKSRLLSDRFSAERPKGSFSTLEIQRTEQGDSAMYLCASSPSALREQYFGPGTRLTVT.

The chain links TRBV29-1 to TRBJ2-5; no clear D. V was trimmed by 2 bases and J by 2 bases, leaving 12 bases between them. CDR1 and CDR2 from the germline V gene are SQVTM and ANQGSEA. The CDR3 length is 14 residues. CDR3 in amino acids: CSVEMAGAQETQYF. In nucleotides, the CDR3 is TGCAGCGTTGAAATGGCAGGAGCACAAGAGACCCAGTACTTC.

The chain uses TRBV19 and TRBJ1-2, with D possibly matching TRBD1 (6 bases). The V and J ends lost 1 base and 5 bases respectively, with 14 bases between them. The CDR3 spans 15 residues. Germline values: CDR1 LNHDA, CDR2 SQIVND (reference sequence). DNA of the CDR3: TGTGCCAGTAGTATAGGAGAAGGGGGTCCTTATGGCTACACCTTC. It codes for CASSIGEGGPYGYTF.

This chain connects TRBV2 to TRBJ2-2; D remains unclear. The germline V gene has CDR1 SNHLY and CDR2 FYNNEI. The CDR3 runs 15 residues. Trimming removed 3 bases at V and 1 base at J, with 9 bases between. The CDR3 is CASSDWAMNTGELFF. The CDR3 DNA sequence: TGTGCCAGCAGTGACTGGGCCATGAACACCGGGGAGCTGTTTTTT.

This rearrangement joins TRBV15 to TRBJ1-2; D remains ambiguous. Germline V lookup: CDR1 LNHNV, CDR2 YYDKDF (reference sequence). This CDR3 is 12 amino acids long. Trimming took 5 bases from V and 2 from J, leaving 6 bases between them. DNA of the CDR3: TGTGCCACCAGCTCCCGAAACTATGGCTACACCTTC. Translation: CATSSRNYGYTF.

The chain joins TRBV28 to TRBJ2-3, with TRBD1 identical over 9 bases. Germline CDR1 reads MDHEN; CDR2 reads SYDVKM. This CDR3 has 17 residues. Germline trimming cut 8 bases from V and 3 bases from J; bases unmatched to any gene: 15. CDR3 sequence reads: CASEEIQGARRTDTQYF. The CDR3 region has the DNA TGTGCCAGCGAAGAAATACAGGGGGCGCGGAGAACAGATACGCAGTATTTT.

The J gene is TRBJ2-3, the V gene TRBV4-2; 8 nucleotides align to TRBD2. V lost 0 bases, J lost 3 bases, and 2 bases stayed unmatched. The CDR3 is 15 amino acids. Germline V gives CDR1 LGHNA, CDR2 YNFKEQ. The CDR3 protein is CASSQEERGTDTQYF. DNA of the CDR3: TGTGCCAGCAGCCAAGAGGAGCGGGGGACAGATACGCAGTATTTT.

This chain joins TRBV20-1 and TRBJ1-5; no clear D gene. V dropped 3 bases and J dropped 2 bases, with 11 bases sitting between them. The germline V gene has CDR1 DFQATT and CDR2 SNEGSKA (reference sequence). The CDR3 is 14 residues long. The CDR3 DNA follows: TGCAGTGCTAGTCGGGTGGAGGGCAATCAGCCCCAGCATTTT. This sequence encodes CSASRVEGNQPQHF.

The rearrangement links TRBV19 to TRBJ1-4; possibly TRBD1 for D (6 bases). Per the germline V gene, CDR1 is LNHDA and CDR2 is SQIVND (reference sequence). The CDR3 totals 11 residues. Trimming stripped 5 bases from V and 12 bases from J, with 10 bases between. In DNA form, the CDR3 reads TGTGCCAGTAGTCTACAGGGTGAACTGTTTTTT. It translates to CASSLQGELFF.

The V gene is TRBV30, the J gene TRBJ2-2; 7 bases fit TRBD1. The CDR3 totals 15 residues. The germline gives CDR1 GTSNPN, CDR2 SVGIG (reference sequence). J was trimmed by 7 bases and V by 1 base; bases with no gene match: 9. The CDR3 nucleotides read TGTGCCTGGAGTGCCGGGACAGCAACAAGCGGGGAGCTGTTTTTT. Translation gives CAWSAGTATSGELFF.

The chain is built from TRBV30 and TRBJ1-2, with 7 bases that match TRBD1. After removal of 5 bases from V and 5 bases from J, the junction contained 5 bases not matched to a gene. The CDR3 has 12 residues. Germline CDR1 reads GTSNPN; CDR2 reads SVGIG (reference sequence). The CDR3 nucleotides are TGTGCCTGGGAGCCGGGACAGTATGGCTACACCTTC. Protein sequence: CAWEPGQYGYTF.